Below, 25 T cell receptor beta chains from the same sample are listed, as sequenced in a study of T cell responses to AZD1222 COVID-19 vaccine. Only in-frame clones appear in the TCRdb table, and some are missing; sequencing was by immunoSEQ multiplex PCR. The table has 95,000 to 150,000 clones, 80% to 90% seen once. This specimen consisted of peripheral blood, obtained on day 0 of AZD1222 vaccination. These receptor sequences come from an adult in good health.

V is TRBV5-6 and J is TRBJ1-1, with D maybe TRBD1 (6 bases). This CDR3 has 12 residues. CDR1 and CDR2 from the germline V gene are SGHDT and YYEEEE. Trimming took 0 bases from V and 10 from J, leaving 10 bases between them. The CDR3 is CASSLGTRGAFF. CDR3 DNA sequence: TGTGCCAGCAGCTTGGGTACCAGGGGAGCTTTCTTT.

The chain employs TRBV5-4 and TRBJ2-3; perhaps D is TRBD1 or TRBD2 (5 bases each). The germline CDR1 and CDR2 sequences are SGHNT and YYREEE (reference sequence). CDR3 length: 17 amino acids. V shed 4 bases and J shed 0 bases, with 18 bases lying between them. The CDR3 DNA reads as TGTGCCAGCAGCCCGTCCGGGACCACGCCTAGCACAGATACGCAGTATTTT. Translating it yields CASSPSGTTPSTDTQYF.

The chain recombines TRBV9 with TRBJ2-7; D is possibly TRBD2 (6 bases). Deletions cut 7 bases from V and 0 bases from J, with 14 bases between. Germline loops: CDR1 SGDLS, CDR2 YYNGEE. CDR3 length equals 14 residues. CDR3 DNA: TGTGCCAGCTCCCGACGGGGGAGCTCCTACGAGCAGTACTTC. It translates to CASSRRGSSYEQYF.

The J gene is TRBJ2-5, the V gene TRBV28, with TRBD2 as a possible D gene (7 bases). This CDR3 has 14 residues. The V gene's germline CDR1 is MDHEN and CDR2 SYDVKM. Trimming removed 7 bases at V and 7 bases at J, with 19 bases between. CDR3 region: CASTSWGGPGTQYF. The DNA of the CDR3 is TGTGCCAGCACCTCCTGGGGGGGGCCAGGGACCCAGTACTTC.

V is TRBV30 and J is TRBJ2-3; TRBD2 aligns across 7 bases. Unmatched junction bases numbered 5, after V lost 3 bases and J lost 2 bases. This CDR3 has 14 amino acids. Germline-derived CDR1 and CDR2 are GTSNPN and SVGIG (reference sequence). The CDR3 region has the DNA TGTGCCTGGAGCAAGCGGGGAATCACAGATACGCAGTATTTT. Translating it yields CAWSKRGITDTQYF.

The chain employs TRBV5-1 and TRBJ2-7; D is possibly TRBD1 (5 bases). The V end lost 2 bases, the J end lost 5 bases, and 11 bases lay between the germline ends. Germline V gene lookup returns CDR1 SGHRS and CDR2 YFSETQ. This CDR3 is 13 amino acids long. Written as DNA, the CDR3 is TGCGCCAGCAGCTTACGACAGTGGGACGAGCAGTACTTC. Amino acid sequence: CASSLRQWDEQYF. Full variable domain (missing parts from reference TRBV5-1 and TRBJ2-7): KAGVTQTPRYLIKTRGQQVTLSCSPISGHRSVSWYQQTPGQGLQFLFEYFSETQRNKGNFPGRFSGRQFSNSRSEMNVSTLELGDSALYLCASSLRQWDEQYFGPGTRLTVT.

The chain recombines TRBV19 with TRBJ2-1; the D gene is possibly TRBD2 (7 bases). Germline CDR1 LNHDA, CDR2 SQIVND (reference sequence). V lost 3 bases and J lost 8, with 14 bases in between. The CDR3 contains 14 residues. DNA of the CDR3: TGTGCCAGTAGTATGGGGTGGGGGGGCGATGAGCAGTTCTTC. As protein: CASSMGWGGDEQFF.

To note about this clone: Other DNA sequences in the sample encode the same CDR3. V usage is TRBV2 and J usage is TRBJ2-2; 14 bases are a match to TRBD2. The germline V gene has CDR1 SNHLY and CDR2 FYNNEI. The CDR3 contains 15 residues. The V gene end was trimmed by 4 bases and the J gene end by 5 bases; junction bases not matched to a gene: 0. As DNA, the CDR3 is TGTGCCAGCAGTGGGACTAGCGGGAGGACCGGGGAGCTGTTTTTT. It is translated as CASSGTSGRTGELFF.

The chain is built from TRBV19 and TRBJ1-5; 10 bases align to TRBD1. The CDR3 loop spans 15 amino acids. Trimming removed 9 bases from V and 2 bases from J; junction bases left unmatched: 7. Germline CDR1 reads LNHDA; CDR2 reads SQIVND (reference sequence). The CDR3 DNA follows: TGTGCCAGCACCGACAGGGGGCAACGCAATCAGCCCCAGCATTTT. It is translated as CASTDRGQRNQPQHF.

This clone was detected only a few times. The chain has TRBV5-5 and TRBJ2-7, with 9 bases identical to TRBD1. Germline-derived CDR1 and CDR2 are SGHKS and YYEKEE (reference sequence). The CDR3 contains 14 residues. V lost 6 bases to trimming and J lost 4 bases; unmatched junction nucleotides: 8. The CDR3 loop is CASTLGGQGYEQYF. The CDR3 nucleotides are TGTGCCAGCACCCTTGGGGGACAGGGTTACGAGCAGTACTTC.

The chain carries TRBV5-6 and TRBJ1-5, with 8 bases fitting TRBD1. After removal of 4 bases from V and 4 bases from J, the junction contained 10 bases not matched to a gene. The germline V gene encodes CDR1 SGHDT and CDR2 YYEEEE. The CDR3 totals 16 residues. CDR3 coding DNA: TGTGCCAGCAGCCGTACCCAGGGGGCTGGGAATCAGCCCCAGCATTTT. As protein: CASSRTQGAGNQPQHF.

The chain joins TRBV3-1 (or the pseudogene TRBV3-2) to TRBJ2-2, with 7 bases matching TRBD2. The CDR3 runs to 16 residues. CDR1 is LGHDT and CDR2 is YNNKEL in the germline V gene (reference sequence). The V segment lost 6 bases and the J segment 7 bases; nucleotides outside the gene matches: 14. The CDR3 DNA follows: TGTGCCAGCAGGTCCGGGTACGCGGGAGTGAACGGGGAGCTGTTTTTT. Protein: CASRSGYAGVNGELFF.

This chain joins TRBV5-4 and TRBJ1-1; 11 bases line up with TRBD1. There are 17 residues in the CDR3. The ends lost 0 bases at V and 3 bases at J; junction bases unmatched: 7. CDR1 SGHNT and CDR2 YYREEE come from the germline V gene (reference sequence). CDR3 sequence: CASSLGTGGVRDTEAFF. The CDR3, as DNA: TGTGCCAGCAGCTTGGGGACAGGGGGCGTTAGGGACACTGAAGCTTTCTTT.

V and J are TRBV6-5 and TRBJ2-7; 8 nucleotides line up with TRBD2. J was trimmed by 0 bases and V by 2 bases; bases with no gene match: 6. Looked up from germline, CDR1 is MNHEY and CDR2 is SVGAGI. This CDR3 has 16 amino acids. The CDR3 DNA is TGTGCCAGCAGTTACGCGCTAGCGGGTAGCTCCTACGAGCAGTACTTC. Translating gives CASSYALAGSSYEQYF.

This chain links TRBV13 with TRBJ1-5, with unresolved D. Germline CDR1 is PRHDT and CDR2 is FYEKMQ (reference sequence). V gave up 5 bases and J gave up 0 bases, with 8 bases separating them. CDR3 size: 14 residues. CDR3 loop: CASSPGGSNQPQHF. The CDR3 nucleotides are TGTGCCAGCAGCCCAGGAGGTAGCAATCAGCCCCAGCATTTT. Using reference TRBV13 and TRBJ1-5 for the parts outside the CDR3, the full variable domain is AAGVIQSPRHLIKEKRETATLKCYPIPRHDTVYWYQQGPGQDPQFLISFYEKMQSDKGSIPDRFSAQQFSDYHSELNMSSLELGDSALYFCASSPGGSNQPQHFGDGTRLSIL.

The rearrangement links TRBV4-1 to TRBJ1-1; the D is unclear. The ends were cut back, 2 bases at V and 0 bases at J, with 16 bases in the middle. The CDR3 has 17 residues. In germline, CDR1 is MGHRA, CDR2 YSYEKL. This chain's CDR3 is CASSQRIDRVLNTEAFF. The CDR3 bases are TGCGCCAGCAGCCAAAGGATCGACCGAGTCCTGAACACTGAAGCTTTCTTT.

The chain employs TRBV29-1 and TRBJ2-3, with D tentatively TRBD1 (6 bases). Between the trimmed V and J ends, which lost 5 bases and 4 bases, there was a span of 10 bases. The CDR3 runs to 12 residues. Germline V gene sequence: CDR1 SQVTM, CDR2 ANQGSEA. As DNA, the CDR3 is TGCAGCGTTCCACAGGGATCAGATACGCAGTATTTT. This sequence encodes CSVPQGSDTQYF.

This clone showed up just once. The chain is built from TRBV10-3 and TRBJ1-3; unclear D gene. There are 14 residues in the CDR3. Germline V gene data show CDR1 as ENHRY and CDR2 as SYGVKD. Trimming pared 5 bases from V and 0 bases from J, leaving 8 bases between. The CDR3 bases are TGTGCCATCAGTTTTGGGCCCTCTGGAAACACCATATATTTT. Protein product: CAISFGPSGNTIYF.

The chain recombines TRBV4-2 with TRBJ2-7, with D possibly being TRBD2 (5 bases). The germline V gene has CDR1 LGHNA and CDR2 YNFKEQ. V shed 0 bases and J shed 5 bases, with 11 bases lying between them. The length of the CDR3 is 14 residues. The CDR3 loop reads CASSQDRLAHEQYF. DNA for the CDR3: TGTGCCAGCAGCCAAGACCGGCTAGCCCACGAGCAGTACTTC.

The chain joins TRBV28 to TRBJ2-2; D unresolved. The germline CDR1 and CDR2 sequences are MDHEN and SYDVKM. V lost 5 bases and J lost 11, with 12 bases in between. CDR3 length: 12 amino acids. The chain's CDR3 is CASSRPQGELFF. The CDR3 bases are TGTGCCAGCAGTCGTCCTCAAGGAGAGCTGTTTTTT.

The CDR3 spells CASSPGQHYGYTF. The CDR3 DNA reads as TGTGCCAGCAGCCCGGGACAGCACTATGGCTACACCTTC. This chain links TRBV11-2 with TRBJ1-2, with 7 bases matching TRBD1. V was clipped by 5 bases and J by 3 bases; unmatched bases: 3. The CDR3 runs to 13 residues. The germline CDR1 and CDR2 sequences are SGHAT and FQNNGV.

The rearrangement links TRBV27 to TRBJ2-3; no firm D call. This CDR3 has 13 residues. Germline CDR1 is MNHEY and CDR2 is SMNVEV (reference sequence). Trimming removed 6 bases from V and 4 bases from J, with 11 bases in between. CDR3 bases: TGTGCCAGCAGCCATAAGGGCCCAGATACGCAGTATTTT. It specifies CASSHKGPDTQYF.

This chain uses TRBV4-2 with TRBJ1-4, with TRBD1 matching over 9 bases. After removal of 1 base from V and 7 bases from J, the junction contained 1 base not matched to a gene. This CDR3 is built from 14 residues. CDR1 and CDR2 (germline): LGHNA, YNFKEQ. The CDR3 DNA reads as TGTGCCAGCAGCCAAGGACAGGGGGTTGAAAAACTGTTTTTT. Translating it yields CASSQGQGVEKLFF.

This clone has a handful of counts. This chain links TRBV27 with TRBJ2-3; 12 bases are shared with TRBD2. Germline loops: CDR1 MNHEY, CDR2 SMNVEV (reference sequence). V was pared by 5 bases and J by 6 bases, with 9 bases of the junction left unmatched. The length of the CDR3 is 16 residues. This CDR3 reads CASSPTSGTSGDTQYF. CDR3 coding DNA: TGTGCCAGCAGTCCAACCTCAGGGACTAGCGGGGATACGCAGTATTTT.

This rearrangement joins TRBV28 to TRBJ1-6, with 7 bases aligning to TRBD1. Germline CDR1 MDHEN, CDR2 SYDVKM. The V segment lost 4 bases and the J segment 10 bases; nucleotides outside the gene matches: 13. CDR3 size: 16 residues. CDR3 nucleotides: TGTGCCAGCAGTTCACGGACAGGAGTTGGGAGATCACCCCTCCACTTT. Translation: CASSSRTGVGRSPLHF.